These T cell receptor beta chains were read from a single sample in a study of blood T cell repertoires in COVID-19. The method was immunoSEQ multiplex PCR; TCRdb's version includes in-frame clones alone and lacks a portion of them. The sample gives 60,000 or so clones, around 87% of which show up once; 6.9% is in the top ten. Sequencing was performed on peripheral blood. These receptors all come from a man aged 55 to 70 with active or convalescent COVID-19. CDR3s include the opening cysteine and the closing phenylalanine or tryptophan. A D gene is named only where the DNA matches it firmly. The size entry is marked missing in some rows and otherwise reads once, few, many or a size class.

v_call	d_call	clone_size	j_call	cdr3_nt	cdr3_aa
TRBV12-3/TRBV12-4	.	.	TRBJ2-5	TGTGCCAGCAGTGGTAGAAGTGAGACCCAGTACTTC	CASSGRSETQYF
TRBV6-1	TRBD1	.	TRBJ1-2	TGTGCCAGCAGTGAAGGGTGGGGGACAGCAAGTAACTATGGCTACACCTTC	CASSEGWGTASNYGYTF
TRBV4-2	TRBD1	.	TRBJ1-6	TGTGCCAGCAGACAGGGGGATTCACCCCTCCACTTT	CASRQGDSPLHF
TRBV11-2	TRBD1	.	TRBJ1-2	TGTGCCAGCAGCCGAGACAGGGGGGTCGGTATATATGGCTACACCTTC	CASSRDRGVGIYGYTF
TRBV6-5	TRBD2	.	TRBJ2-1	TGTGCCAGCATTCCCTCGGGAGGGACATACAATGAGCAGTTCTTC	CASIPSGGTYNEQFF
TRBV14	.	.	TRBJ1-2	TGTGCCAGCAGCCCGCGCACCCCTAGTAATTCTAACTATGGCTACACCTTC	CASSPRTPSNSNYGYTF
TRBV9	TRBD1	once	TRBJ2-1	TGTGCCAGCAGCGTAGGGTTAGGACAGGACAACAATGAGCAGTTCTTC	CASSVGLGQDNNEQFF
TRBV15	.	once	TRBJ1-4	TGTGCCACCAGTCGAGGGGGATCAACTAATGAAAAACTGTTTTTT	CATSRGGSTNEKLFF
TRBV6-5	TRBD2	once	TRBJ2-7	TGTGCCAGCAGTTACAGTGGGACTAGTCGACTCGAGCAGTACTTC	CASSYSGTSRLEQYF
TRBV27	.	.	TRBJ2-7	TGTGCCAGCAGTTTAATCCAGTCCTACGAGCAGTACTTC	CASSLIQSYEQYF
TRBV6-5	.	.	TRBJ2-1	TGTGCCAGCAGTTACTCGAAGGGGAACAATGAGCAGTTCTTC	CASSYSKGNNEQFF
TRBV28	.	.	TRBJ1-2	TGTGCCAGCTGGGGCCTTTCTAACTATGGCTACACCTTC	CASWGLSNYGYTF
TRBV5-1	TRBD2	.	TRBJ2-1	TGCGCCAGCAGCTTGGTTGCGGGAGTCTACAATGAGCAGTTCTTC	CASSLVAGVYNEQFF
TRBV15	.	.	TRBJ1-6	TGTGCCACCACCGAGAGGGCCTATAATTCACCCCTCCACTTT	CATTERAYNSPLHF
TRBV5-6	TRBD1	.	TRBJ2-2	TGTGCCAGCAGCTCCGGGACAGGGGCGGTCGGGGAGCTGTTTTTT	CASSSGTGAVGELFF
TRBV25-1	TRBD1	.	TRBJ1-6	TGTGCCAGCAGTGACTCGACAGGGGTTAATTCACCCCTCCACTTT	CASSDSTGVNSPLHF
TRBV5-1	.	.	TRBJ2-7	TGCGCCAGCAGCTTAGCCGCGGGGTACGAGCAGTACTTC	CASSLAAGYEQYF
TRBV7-9	TRBD1	.	TRBJ2-7	TGTGCCAGCAGCTTAGGGGGACAGTCCTACGAGCAGTACTTC	CASSLGGQSYEQYF
TRBV19	TRBD1	.	TRBJ1-5	TGTGCCAGTACCGACCAAGGGACAGTAGTCAGGCAGCCCCAGCATTTT	CASTDQGTVVRQPQHF
TRBV3-1/TRBV3-2	TRBD1	once	TRBJ1-6	TGTGCCAGCAGCCAAGGCTGGGACAGAAATTCACCCCTCCACTTT	CASSQGWDRNSPLHF
TRBV5-6	.	.	TRBJ1-4	TGTGCCAGCAGCCAAAACCAGGGTTTATCTCGTATAAAACTGTTTTTT	CASSQNQGLSRIKLFF
TRBV9	.	.	TRBJ1-6	TGTGCCAGCAGCGTCTCGAACAATAATTCACCCCTCCACTTT	CASSVSNNNSPLHF
TRBV5-5	.	.	TRBJ1-5	TGTGCCAGCAGCTTGGATGAGGCTGGAGTGGGTCAGCCCCAGCATTTT	CASSLDEAGVGQPQHF
TRBV5-1	.	.	TRBJ2-1	TGCGCCAGCAGCCTGGTAAACAATGAGCAGTTCTTC	CASSLVNNEQFF
TRBV7-2	TRBD1	.	TRBJ1-6	TGTGCCAGCGCCTGGACAGGGTCTAATTCACCCCTCCACTTT	CASAWTGSNSPLHF
TRBV7-9	.	.	TRBJ1-3	TGTGCCAGCAGCTTATTGGAGGGCTCTGGAAACACCATATATTTT	CASSLLEGSGNTIYF
TRBV7-9	.	.	TRBJ2-7	TGTGCCAGCAGCTCAAGGGACTTCCCCTACGAGCAGTACTTC	CASSSRDFPYEQYF
TRBV19	.	.	TRBJ2-5	TGTGCCAGTAGGACTAGGGGGCAGGAGACCCAGTACTTC	CASRTRGQETQYF
TRBV9	TRBD2	.	TRBJ2-2	TGTGCCAGCAGCCCTCTGGGGGAGGGCGGTTCCGGGGAGCTGTTTTTT	CASSPLGEGGSGELFF
TRBV6-5	TRBD1	.	TRBJ1-1	TGTGCCAGCAGTTACTCGACAGGGCATGAAGCTTTCTTT	CASSYSTGHEAFF
TRBV29-1	TRBD1	.	TRBJ1-2	TGCAGCGTTGTGGAGGGGGCAGGATATGGCTACACCTTC	CSVVEGAGYGYTF
TRBV5-1	.	.	TRBJ1-3	TGCGCCAGCAGCTCCGGGGGATTCGCCCCTGGAAACACCATATATTTT	CASSSGGFAPGNTIYF
TRBV28	.	.	TRBJ1-5	TGTGCCAGCAGTCCGAGACAGAAGAGCAATCAGCCCCAGCATTTT	CASSPRQKSNQPQHF
TRBV2	.	.	TRBJ1-2	TGTGCCAGCAGTGAAAGCGGGGGCAATAACTATGGCTACACCTTC	CASSESGGNNYGYTF
TRBV5-3	.	.	TRBJ2-2	TGTGCCAGAAGCTTGTTGGGCAAGAACACCGGGGAGCTGTTTTTT	CARSLLGKNTGELFF
TRBV5-1	TRBD1	.	TRBJ1-1	TGCGCCAGCAGCCTCCGGACAGGGGGCCGCGACACTGAAGCTTTCTTT	CASSLRTGGRDTEAFF
TRBV18	.	.	TRBJ2-7	TGTGCCAGCTCACCCGGGTCATCCTACGAGCAGTACTTC	CASSPGSSYEQYF
TRBV18	TRBD1	.	TRBJ1-6	TGTGCCAGCTCACCCTGGGACAGCTATAATTCACCCCTCCACTTT	CASSPWDSYNSPLHF
TRBV2	TRBD1	.	TRBJ1-6	TGTGCCAGCAGTGAAATTCGGACAGGAAATTCACCCCTCCACTTT	CASSEIRTGNSPLHF
TRBV13	TRBD2	once	TRBJ2-3	TGTGCCAGCAGCCGCGGCGGACTAGCGGGAAATGCAGATACGCAGTATTTT	CASSRGGLAGNADTQYF
TRBV7-9	TRBD2	.	TRBJ2-5	TGTGCCAGCAGCCCCTCCGGGGGGTCCCAGTACTTC	CASSPSGGSQYF
TRBV24-1	TRBD1	.	TRBJ2-2	TGTGCCACCAGTGAAGGGACAGGGGGCTACACCGGGGAGCTGTTTTTT	CATSEGTGGYTGELFF
TRBV29-1	.	.	TRBJ1-2	TGCAGCGTTGAAGGGGGGCACCCGGACTATGGCTACACCTTC	CSVEGGHPDYGYTF
TRBV29-1	.	.	TRBJ1-2	TGCAGCGTTGAAAAGGGGCCGACCTGGGGCTACACCTTC	CSVEKGPTWGYTF
TRBV10-2	TRBD1	.	TRBJ1-2	TGCGCCAGCAGCAACAGGGGAACGGATGGCTACACCTTC	CASSNRGTDGYTF
TRBV11-2	.	.	TRBJ1-6	TGTGCCAGCCAAGACCCGGGTATAGGCTCACCCCTCCACTTT	CASQDPGIGSPLHF
TRBV27	TRBD1	once	TRBJ2-1	TGTGCCAGCAGTTTGGACAGGGGCCGGGAGAATGAGCAGTTCTTC	CASSLDRGRENEQFF
TRBV4-3	TRBD1	.	TRBJ1-2	TGCGCCAGCAGCCAAGATCAGGGGGCACGTGGCTACACCTTC	CASSQDQGARGYTF
TRBV7-3	TRBD1	few	TRBJ2-7	TGTGCCAGCAGCCGCCACGGGACAGGGGAAGAGCAGTACTTC	CASSRHGTGEEQYF
TRBV2	TRBD2	.	TRBJ2-3	TGTGCCAGCAGAAGACTAGCGGGGGGGAGCACAGATACGCAGTATTTT	CASRRLAGGSTDTQYF
TRBV15	TRBD2	.	TRBJ2-1	TGTGCCACCAGCAGAGACTCCCCGCTGGGAAGCGGGGAAACCGGCAATGAGCAGTTCTTC	CATSRDSPLGSGETGNEQFF
TRBV18	TRBD1	.	TRBJ1-5	TGTGCCAGCTCTAAAGGGGGCGAGCCCCAGCATTTT	CASSKGGEPQHF
TRBV30	.	.	TRBJ2-3	TGTGCCCTTGACATAGACACAGATACGCAGTATTTT	CALDIDTDTQYF